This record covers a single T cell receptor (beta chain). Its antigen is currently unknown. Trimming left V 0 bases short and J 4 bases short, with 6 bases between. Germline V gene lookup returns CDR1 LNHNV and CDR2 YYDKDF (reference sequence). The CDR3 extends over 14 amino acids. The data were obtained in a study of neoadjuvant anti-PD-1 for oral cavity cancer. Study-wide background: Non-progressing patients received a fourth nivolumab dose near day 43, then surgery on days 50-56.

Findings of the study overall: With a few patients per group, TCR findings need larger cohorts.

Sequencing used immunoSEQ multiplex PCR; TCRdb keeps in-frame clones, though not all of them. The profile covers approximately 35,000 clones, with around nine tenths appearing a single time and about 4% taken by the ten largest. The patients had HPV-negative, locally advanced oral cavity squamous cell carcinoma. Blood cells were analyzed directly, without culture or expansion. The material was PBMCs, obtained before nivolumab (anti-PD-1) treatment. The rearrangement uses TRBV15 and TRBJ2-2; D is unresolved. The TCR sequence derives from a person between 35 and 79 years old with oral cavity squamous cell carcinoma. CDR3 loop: CATSRDKSTGELFF. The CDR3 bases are TGTGCCACCAGCAGAGATAAAAGCACCGGGGAGCTGTTTTTT. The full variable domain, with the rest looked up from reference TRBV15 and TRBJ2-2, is DAMVIQNPRYQVTQFGKPVTLSCSQTLNHNVMYWYQQKSSQAPKLLFHYYDKDFNNEADTPDNFQSRRPNTSFCFLDIRSPGLGDTAMYLCATSRDKSTGELFFGEGSRLTVL.